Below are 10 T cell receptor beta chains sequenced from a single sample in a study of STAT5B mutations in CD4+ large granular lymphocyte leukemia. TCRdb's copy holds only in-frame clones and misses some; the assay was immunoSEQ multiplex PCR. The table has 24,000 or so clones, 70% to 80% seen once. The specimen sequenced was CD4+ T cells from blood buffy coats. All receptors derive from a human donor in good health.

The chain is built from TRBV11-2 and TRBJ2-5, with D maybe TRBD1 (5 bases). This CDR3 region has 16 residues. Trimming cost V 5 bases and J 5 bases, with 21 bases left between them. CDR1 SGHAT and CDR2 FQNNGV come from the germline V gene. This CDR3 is CASSPLGQGIRETQYF. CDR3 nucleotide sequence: TGTGCCAGCAGCCCCCTGGGGCAGGGCATTCGGGAGACCCAGTACTTC.

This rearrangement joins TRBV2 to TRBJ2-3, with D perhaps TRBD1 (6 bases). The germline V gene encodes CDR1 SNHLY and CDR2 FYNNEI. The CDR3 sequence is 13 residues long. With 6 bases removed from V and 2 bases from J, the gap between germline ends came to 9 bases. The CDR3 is CASSRDITDTQYF. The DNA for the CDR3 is TGTGCCAGCAGCCGGGACATCACAGATACGCAGTATTTT. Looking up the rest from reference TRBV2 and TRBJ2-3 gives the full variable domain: EPEVTQTPSHQVTQMGQEVILRCVPISNHLYFYWYRQILGQKVEFLVSFYNNEISEKSEIFDDQFSVERPDGSNFTLKIRSTKLEDSAMYFCASSRDITDTQYFGPGTRLTVL.

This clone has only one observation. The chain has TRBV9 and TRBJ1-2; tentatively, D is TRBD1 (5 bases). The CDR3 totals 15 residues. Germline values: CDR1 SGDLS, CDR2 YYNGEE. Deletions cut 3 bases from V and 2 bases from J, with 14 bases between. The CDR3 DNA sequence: TGTGCCAGCAGCGCGGGGGGTCTACGGAACTATGGCTACACCTTC. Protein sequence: CASSAGGLRNYGYTF.

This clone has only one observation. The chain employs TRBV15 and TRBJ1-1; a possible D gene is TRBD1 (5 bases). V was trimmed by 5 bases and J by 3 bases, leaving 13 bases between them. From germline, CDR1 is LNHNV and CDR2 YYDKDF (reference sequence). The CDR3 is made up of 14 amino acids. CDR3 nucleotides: TGTGCCACCAGCGGAAAGGGGACCTACACTGAAGCTTTCTTT. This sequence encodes CATSGKGTYTEAFF.

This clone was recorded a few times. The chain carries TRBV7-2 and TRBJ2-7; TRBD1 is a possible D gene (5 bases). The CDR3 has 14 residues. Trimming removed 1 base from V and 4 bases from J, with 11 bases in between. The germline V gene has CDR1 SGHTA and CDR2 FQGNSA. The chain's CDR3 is CASSLVLGPYEQYV. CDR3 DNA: TGTGCCAGCAGCTTAGTATTGGGGCCATACGAGCAGTACGTC.

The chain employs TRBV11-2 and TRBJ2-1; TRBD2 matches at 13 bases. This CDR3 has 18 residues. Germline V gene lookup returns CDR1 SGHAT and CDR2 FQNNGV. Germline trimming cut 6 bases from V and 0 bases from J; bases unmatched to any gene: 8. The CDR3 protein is CASRLLAGGIISYNEQFF. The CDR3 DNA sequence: TGTGCCAGCAGGCTACTAGCGGGAGGGATTATCTCCTACAATGAGCAGTTCTTC.

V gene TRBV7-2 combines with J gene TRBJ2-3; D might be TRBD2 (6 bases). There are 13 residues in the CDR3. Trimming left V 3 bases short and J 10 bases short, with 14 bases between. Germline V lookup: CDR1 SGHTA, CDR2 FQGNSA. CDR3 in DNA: TGTGCCAGCAGCTTGGAGGAGGGGATTGCGCAGTATTTT. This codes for CASSLEEGIAQYF.

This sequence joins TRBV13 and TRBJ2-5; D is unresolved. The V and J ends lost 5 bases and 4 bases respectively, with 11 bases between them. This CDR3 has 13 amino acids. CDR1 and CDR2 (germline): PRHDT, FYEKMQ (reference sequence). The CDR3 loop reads CASSRALGETQYF. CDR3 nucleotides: TGTGCCAGCAGCCGGGCCCTGGGAGAGACCCAGTACTTC. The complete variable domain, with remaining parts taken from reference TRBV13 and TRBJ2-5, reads AAGVIQSPRHLIKEKRETATLKCYPIPRHDTVYWYQQGPGQDPQFLISFYEKMQSDKGSIPDRFSAQQFSDYHSELNMSSLELGDSALYFCASSRALGETQYFGPGTRLLVL.

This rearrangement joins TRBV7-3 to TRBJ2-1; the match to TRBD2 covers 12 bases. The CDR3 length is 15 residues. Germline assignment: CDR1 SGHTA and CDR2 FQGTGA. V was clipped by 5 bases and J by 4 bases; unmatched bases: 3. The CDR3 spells CASSPGLAGYNEQFF. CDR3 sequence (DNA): TGTGCCAGCAGCCCCGGACTAGCGGGGTACAATGAGCAGTTCTTC.

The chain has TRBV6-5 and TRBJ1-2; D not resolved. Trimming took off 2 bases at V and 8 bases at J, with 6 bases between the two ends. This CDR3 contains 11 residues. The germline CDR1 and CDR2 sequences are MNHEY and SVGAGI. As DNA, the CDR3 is TGTGCCAGCAGTTACGAGGGCGGCTACACCTTC. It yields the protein CASSYEGGYTF.